The T cell receptor (beta chain) described here comes from a study of blood T cell repertoires in COVID-19. Looking at the study overall: Samples came from the United States, Italy and Spain, spanning acute and convalescent COVID-19. Sources were T cells, B-cell-depleted T cells, or PBMCs; the material itself was cDNA or gDNA.

Authors' analysis steps: Using reference gene primer amplification, nucleated cell counts were estimated. TCRdb's table, derived via immunoSEQ multiplex PCR, lists solely in-frame clones and lacks some. That table is the source of V, J and clone size, and D and trimming were worked out from the DNA. The profile shows 150,000 or so clones, about 83% of them singletons. The CDR3 has 19 amino acids. Per germline, CDR1 LGHDT and CDR2 YNNKEL (reference sequence). Deletions cut 3 bases from V and 0 bases from J, with 22 bases between. Sequencing was carried out using PBMCs or T cells enriched from blood (not recorded which). This chain joins TRBV3-1 (or the pseudogene TRBV3-2) and TRBJ2-3; D is perhaps TRBD2 (7 bases). The receptor was isolated from a woman aged 45-60 years in a cohort exposed to, infected with or recovered from COVID-19 (not recorded which). The CDR3 region is CASSQSSRGLPLSTDTQYF. In DNA form, the CDR3 reads TGTGCCAGCAGCCAGAGTTCGCGGGGGCTTCCCCTTAGCACAGATACGCAGTATTTT.